The next 13 T cell receptor beta chains were all read from a single sample in a study of PD-L1 blockade in urothelial cancer. Documented time point: peripheral blood 6 weeks after treatment start. Assay: immunoSEQ multiplex PCR; the TCRdb copy retains only in-frame clones and omits some. The table has 25,000 to 35,000 clones, around 84% seen once. Sequenced here: PBMCs, sampled around atezolizumab (anti-PD-L1) treatment. These receptors were collected from a man in his 70s with urothelial cancer.

There are a few counts of this clone. This sequence joins TRBV18 and TRBJ2-1; 10 nucleotides line up with TRBD2. The CDR3 spans 15 residues. Germline CDR1 reads KGHSH; CDR2 reads LQKENI. V dropped 5 bases and J dropped 5; count of bases not matched to a gene: 6. The CDR3 region is CASSSLAGVDNEQFF. CDR3 DNA: TGTGCCAGCTCATCGCTAGCGGGAGTAGACAATGAGCAGTTCTTC.

There are a few counts of this clone. The chain couples TRBV5-1 to TRBJ2-3; maybe TRBD1 (6 bases). Looked up from germline, CDR1 is SGHRS and CDR2 is YFSETQ. V was cut by 3 bases and J by 0 bases, with 11 bases left in between. CDR3 length: 15 amino acids. In DNA, the CDR3 is TGCGCCAGCAGCTCTGACAGGACTAGCACAGATACGCAGTATTTT. Protein product: CASSSDRTSTDTQYF.

The chain employs TRBV5-1 and TRBJ2-3; 7 bases align to TRBD1. The J segment lost 5 bases and the V segment lost 4 bases, leaving 10 bases of the junction unmatched. This CDR3 has 15 residues. Germline lookup yields CDR1 SGHRS and CDR2 YFSETQ. CDR3 DNA: TGCGCCAGCAGCCAGGGACAGTTTAACGGAGATACGCAGTATTTT. Protein product: CASSQGQFNGDTQYF.

This clone was counted once. CDR3 sequence reads: CASSVRGETQYF. The CDR3 region has the DNA TGTGCCAGCAGCGTCAGGGGGGAGACCCAGTACTTC. This chain connects TRBV7-2 to TRBJ2-5, with TRBD1 matching 7 bases. Germline CDR1 SGHTA, CDR2 FQGNSA. The CDR3 loop spans 12 amino acids. After removal of 5 bases from V and 5 bases from J, the junction contained 2 bases not matched to a gene.

This sequence joins TRBV7-2 and TRBJ2-5, with D possibly matching TRBD2 (6 bases). The germline V gene has CDR1 SGHTA and CDR2 FQGNSA. This CDR3 has 15 residues. Trimming pared 1 base from V and 1 base from J, leaving 10 bases between. CDR3 amino acids: CASSLVEGPQETQYF. CDR3 DNA sequence: TGTGCCAGCAGCTTAGTGGAGGGGCCCCAAGAGACCCAGTACTTC.

The chain recombines TRBV5-1 with TRBJ2-1, with 7 bases that match TRBD2. Germline trimming cut 0 bases from V and 0 bases from J; bases unmatched to any gene: 6. Germline CDR1 reads SGHRS; CDR2 reads YFSETQ. This CDR3 contains 17 residues. CDR3 region: CASSLGVAGGSYNEQFF. In nucleotides, the CDR3 is TGCGCCAGCAGCTTGGGTGTAGCGGGTGGCTCCTACAATGAGCAGTTCTTC.

This clone was detected once. The chain couples TRBV29-1 to TRBJ2-2; 9 positions agree with TRBD2. Germline V gene data show CDR1 as SQVTM and CDR2 as ANQGSEA. Trimming took 7 bases from V and 3 from J; bases not matched to a gene: 9. The CDR3 contains 15 residues. The CDR3 bases are TGCAGCGCGGTGGCGCGGGAGGGGTACACCGGGGAGCTGTTTTTT. It translates to CSAVAREGYTGELFF.

This clone has just a few counts. V and J are TRBV7-3 and TRBJ2-1; D may be TRBD2 (5 bases). Trimming pared 2 bases from V and 7 bases from J, leaving 15 bases between. Germline V lookup: CDR1 SGHTA, CDR2 FQGTGA. The CDR3 is 15 amino acids. CDR3 coding DNA: TGTGCCAGCAGCTTAGGTCCCACGCCGGGGAATGAGCAGTTCTTC. It is translated as CASSLGPTPGNEQFF.

This clone was recorded a few times. The chain links TRBV11-3 to TRBJ2-2, with D maybe TRBD2 (5 bases). The germline V gene has CDR1 SGHNT and CDR2 YENEEA. The CDR3 totals 13 residues. Trimming pared 2 bases from V and 6 bases from J, leaving 7 bases between. CDR3 nucleotide sequence: TGTGCCAGCAGCTTATACGGGGCCGGGGAGCTGTTTTTT. Translating gives CASSLYGAGELFF. The full variable domain, in which reference TRBV11-3 and TRBJ2-2 provide the parts outside the CDR3, is EAGVVQSPRYKIIEKKQPVAFWCNPISGHNTLYWYLQNLGQGPELLIRYENEEAVDDSQLPKDRFSAERLKGVDSTLKIQPAELGDSAVYLCASSLYGAGELFFGEGSRLTVL.

This clone has a single count. The genes are TRBV2 and TRBJ2-3; 8 positions agree with TRBD1. The CDR3 has 14 amino acids. Germline loops: CDR1 SNHLY, CDR2 FYNNEI. V dropped 6 bases and J dropped 2; count of bases not matched to a gene: 4. CDR3 sequence (DNA): TGTGCCAGCAGCCGGGACAGGAACACAGATACGCAGTATTTT. Protein: CASSRDRNTDTQYF. Full variable domain (outside the CDR3, taken from reference TRBV2 and TRBJ2-3): EPEVTQTPSHQVTQMGQEVILRCVPISNHLYFYWYRQILGQKVEFLVSFYNNEISEKSEIFDDQFSVERPDGSNFTLKIRSTKLEDSAMYFCASSRDRNTDTQYFGPGTRLTVL.

The chain recombines TRBV9 with TRBJ2-1; 9 bases are a match to TRBD2. The V gene's germline CDR1 is SGDLS and CDR2 YYNGEE. V lost 3 bases, J lost 7 bases, and 14 bases stayed unmatched. CDR3 length: 17 amino acids. The CDR3 coding sequence is TGTGCCAGCAGCGCGGGGACTAGCCGATCGTTGGGGAATGAGCAGTTCTTC. It codes for CASSAGTSRSLGNEQFF.

The rearrangement joins TRBV28 to TRBJ2-7, with D unresolved. Germline lookup yields CDR1 MDHEN and CDR2 SYDVKM. The V end lost 2 bases, the J end lost 9 bases, and 17 bases lay between the germline ends. The CDR3 spans 14 residues. The CDR3 spells CASSLPLDGSRQYF. CDR3 DNA: TGTGCCAGCAGTTTACCCCTCGACGGGTCTCGGCAGTACTTC.

This clone appeared a few times. CDR3 protein: CATRDSNQPQHF. In nucleotides, the CDR3 is TGTGCCACCCGCGATAGCAATCAGCCCCAGCATTTT. The chain employs TRBV28 and TRBJ1-5; D ambiguous. Germline values: CDR1 MDHEN, CDR2 SYDVKM. The CDR3 is made up of 12 amino acids. Trimming took 10 bases from V and 0 from J, leaving 7 bases between them.